This T cell receptor beta chain was sequenced during a study of blood T cell repertoires in COVID-19. The wider study: PBMCs, B-cell-depleted T cells, or T cells were the source of the cDNA or gDNA that made up the material.

Germline V gene lookup returns CDR1 SGHVS and CDR2 FQNEAQ. Losses at the gene ends were 8 bases for V and 2 bases for J; bases not matched to a gene: 11. This CDR3 is built from 16 residues. The table came from immunoSEQ multiplex PCR; TCRdb's copy has only in-frame clones and leaves some out. The sample records about 280,000 clones, around 85% being singletons. The chain combines TRBV7-8 with TRBJ1-5, with 8 bases fitting TRBD1. Sequenced input: peripheral blood. The TCR comes from a woman in her 30s who had recovered from COVID-19. In DNA, the CDR3 is TGTGCCAGCGGGGACAGGAAACGCAGTGGCAATCAGCCCCAGCATTTT. Amino acid sequence: CASGDRKRSGNQPQHF.